The source of this T cell receptor (beta chain) is a study of OX40 agonist ivuxolimab in advanced cancers. Overall study results and limits: The CD4+ and CD8+ T cells in the blood had expanded clonally by week 6 at 0.1 to 3.0 mg/kg.

A remark on this clone: The antigen remains unidentified.

CDR3 length: 16 amino acids. Looked up from germline, CDR1 is SGHAT and CDR2 is FQNNGV. V lost 0 bases and J lost 0, with 11 bases in between. Sequenced by immunoSEQ multiplex PCR; TCRdb stores in-frame clones only, minus some. This sample has more than 55,000 clones, with approximately 88% found just once. This sequence was found in an adult with an advanced solid tumor such as melanoma, head and neck, liver or kidney cancer. The sequences come from CD4+ or CD8+ T cells sorted from blood, collected in a trial of the OX40 agonist ivuxolimab. This chain connects TRBV11-2 to TRBJ1-1; D unclear. The CDR3 coding sequence is TGTGCCAGCAGCTTAGACGGCGGGGTTATGAACACTGAAGCTTTCTTT. As protein: CASSLDGGVMNTEAFF.